The 21 T cell receptor beta chains below come from one sample, sequenced in a study of T cells after yellow fever vaccination. One entry per CDR3 protein, called by TCRdb with MiXCR from the 5' RACE reads. The sample holds approximately 580,000 distinct CDR3 sequences, around 16% seen once. Sequenced here: PBMCs, sampled 4 to 5 days after the first yellow fever vaccination. These receptors all come from a young man who received the YFV17D yellow fever vaccine.

The chain links TRBV5-4 to TRBJ2-2; the D is unclear. Trimming pared 1 base from V and 1 base from J, leaving 5 bases between. Germline assignment: CDR1 SGHNT and CDR2 YYREEE (reference sequence). The CDR3 loop spans 14 amino acids. The CDR3 nucleotides are TGTGCCAGCAGCTTGCCCGGGAACACCGGGGAGCTGTTTTTT. It translates to CASSLPGNTGELFF.

This clonotype came up many times. The chain employs TRBV10-3 and TRBJ2-1; 7 positions agree with TRBD2. CDR3 length: 14 amino acids. V was clipped by 3 bases and J by 5 bases; unmatched bases: 4. CDR1 and CDR2 from the germline V gene are ENHRY and SYGVKD. CDR3 in amino acids: CAISDPGGDNEQFF. CDR3 sequence (DNA): TGTGCCATCAGTGACCCTGGGGGGGACAATGAGCAGTTCTTC.

This rearrangement joins TRBV3-1 to TRBJ2-1; D is undetermined. CDR1 and CDR2 (germline): LGHDT, YNNKEL (reference sequence). The V end lost 1 base, the J end lost 4 bases, and 5 bases lay between the germline ends. The CDR3 loop spans 13 amino acids. The CDR3 sequence: CASSQVEYNEQFF. The DNA of the CDR3 is TGTGCCAGCAGCCAAGTAGAGTACAATGAGCAGTTCTTC.

The J gene is TRBJ2-3, the V gene TRBV6-2 or TRBV6-3; 10 bases fit TRBD2. Germline CDR1 and CDR2: MNHEY and SVGEGT. This CDR3 spans 18 amino acids. Losses at the gene ends were 5 bases for V and 3 bases for J; bases not matched to a gene: 14. CDR3 nucleotide sequence: TGTGCCAGCAGTCTCGTCCAGCGGGGGGGCGGTCGAACAGATACGCAGTATTTT. Translation gives CASSLVQRGGGRTDTQYF.

This clonotype occurred a few times. A junction boundary mismatches the germline segment, possibly from a read error. This chain uses TRBV30 with TRBJ1-5, with D possibly being TRBD1 (5 bases). The CDR3 covers 13 residues. Germline lookup yields CDR1 GTSNPN and CDR2 SVGIG (reference sequence). In nucleotides, the CDR3 is TGTGCGTGGAACTCAGGGAGCAATCAGCCCCAGCATTTT. Amino acid sequence: CAWNSGSNQPQHF.

The V call is TRBV20-1, the J call TRBJ1-5, with TRBD1 as a possible D gene (6 bases). The germline V gene encodes CDR1 DFQATT and CDR2 SNEGSKA (reference sequence). Trimming removed 5 bases from V and 6 bases from J, with 14 bases in between. The CDR3 consists of 13 residues. The CDR3 loop is CSALPQGRQPQHF. Written as DNA, the CDR3 is TGCAGTGCTCTTCCTCAGGGGCGTCAGCCCCAGCATTTT.

This clonotype appeared many times. V usage is TRBV27 and J usage is TRBJ2-1, with a tentative D call TRBD2 (6 bases). CDR3 length equals 13 residues. V gave up 6 bases and J gave up 7 bases, with 13 bases separating them. CDR1 and CDR2 from the germline V gene are MNHEY and SMNVEV (reference sequence). CDR3 in amino acids: CASSRAGWNEQFF. CDR3 coding DNA: TGTGCCAGCAGCCGTGCGGGGTGGAATGAGCAGTTCTTC.

This chain links TRBV20-1 with TRBJ1-2; weak D call: TRBD1 (6 bases). V lost 0 bases to trimming and J lost 2 bases, with 19 bases between them. Germline values: CDR1 DFQATT, CDR2 SNEGSKA (reference sequence). CDR3 length equals 17 residues. The CDR3 DNA is TGCAGTGCTAGAGATCAGGTTTCCGGGGGCCGAAACTATGGCTACACCTTC. Protein product: CSARDQVSGGRNYGYTF.

The sample holds a few counts of this clonotype. The J gene is TRBJ2-3, the V gene TRBV7-2; 7 positions agree with TRBD1. The CDR3 runs to 15 residues. Per the germline V gene, CDR1 is SGHTA and CDR2 is FQGNSA. With V trimmed by 6 bases and J by 0 bases, 6 bases remained unmatched. CDR3 sequence reads: CASRAPGQSTDTQYF. The CDR3 coding sequence is TGTGCCAGCAGGGCGCCGGGACAGAGCACAGATACGCAGTATTTT. Full variable domain (missing parts from reference TRBV7-2 and TRBJ2-3): GAGVSQSPSNKVTEKGKDVELRCDPISGHTALYWYRQSLGQGLEFLIYFQGNSAPDKSGLPSDRFSAERTGGSVSTLTIQRTQQEDSAVYLCASRAPGQSTDTQYFGPGTRLTVL.

This clonotype was found a few times. This chain joins TRBV7-9 and TRBJ2-1; no clear D. The germline V gene has CDR1 SEHNR and CDR2 FQNEAQ (reference sequence). V shed 1 base and J shed 7 bases, with 11 bases lying between them. The CDR3 extends over 14 amino acids. Here the CDR3 DNA reads TGTGCCAGCAGCTTAGACTCCCCCGGGAATGAGCAGTTCTTC. Protein sequence: CASSLDSPGNEQFF.

In this sample, this clonotype turned up a few times. The V call is TRBV9, the J call TRBJ2-3, with D tentatively TRBD2 (7 bases). The CDR3 is made up of 15 amino acids. Germline V gene lookup returns CDR1 SGDLS and CDR2 YYNGEE. V shed 1 base and J shed 5 bases, with 14 bases lying between them. The CDR3 sequence is CASSVSRGGGDTQYF. CDR3 bases: TGTGCCAGCAGCGTAAGCCGCGGGGGCGGAGATACGCAGTATTTT.

In its sample, this clonotype was seen a few times. The CDR3 nucleotides read TGTGCCAGCAGCGTAGCTCAGGGCCCGGGCTCTGGAAACACCATATATTTT. This sequence encodes CASSVAQGPGSGNTIYF. The V gene is TRBV9, the J gene TRBJ1-3, with D perhaps matching TRBD1 (5 bases). Trimming stripped 0 bases from V and 0 bases from J, with 13 bases between. The length of the CDR3 is 17 residues. The germline gives CDR1 SGDLS, CDR2 YYNGEE.

The rearrangement links TRBV3-1 to TRBJ2-5; perhaps TRBD1 as D (8 bases). Between the trimmed V and J ends, which lost 2 bases and 5 bases, there was a span of 18 bases. This CDR3 region has 16 residues. Germline V gene lookup returns CDR1 LGHDT and CDR2 YNNKEL (reference sequence). The CDR3: CASSQRTGRDEETQYF. The CDR3 nucleotides read TGTGCCAGCAGCCAACGGACAGGGAGGGATGAGGAGACCCAGTACTTC.

As for this clonotype: Germline is not matched at one junction end, which may reflect a read error. V usage is TRBV11-2 and J usage is TRBJ2-1, with TRBD2 matching over 8 bases. Germline CDR1 reads SGHAT; CDR2 reads FQNNGV. The CDR3 runs to 16 residues. DNA of the CDR3: TGTGCCAGCAGCACATCCCCCCGGGGGGGGTACATTGAGCAGTTCTTC. Translating it yields CASSTSPRGGYIEQFF.

With regard to this clonotype: One junction end does not reproduce the germline sequence, and a read error may be involved. The rearrangement uses TRBV3-1 and TRBJ2-3; TRBD1 matches 10 bases. The CDR3 length is 17 residues. Germline V gene data show CDR1 as LGHDT and CDR2 as YNNKEL (reference sequence). CDR3 DNA: TGTGCCTGCAGCCAAGAGGTTAGGGACAGGGGAGCAGATATGCAGTATTTT. It yields the protein CACSQEVRDRGADMQYF.

This clonotype turned up a few times. CDR3 DNA: TGTGCCAGCAGCCACGGGGGAGGGGACTACAATGAGCAGTTCTTC. Protein product: CASSHGGGDYNEQFF. This chain links TRBV7-3 with TRBJ2-1; 7 bases are shared with TRBD2. J was trimmed by 3 bases and V by 5 bases; bases with no gene match: 7. The germline V gene has CDR1 SGHTA and CDR2 FQGTGA. The CDR3 contains 15 residues.

The rearrangement joins TRBV7-4 to TRBJ1-5; 10 bases map to TRBD1. The CDR3 runs to 17 residues. V gave up 5 bases and J gave up 3 bases; unmatched junction bases: 10. From germline, CDR1 is SGHVT and CDR2 SQSDAQ. The CDR3 loop is CASSPPTGTGANQPQHF. CDR3 sequence (DNA): TGTGCCAGCAGCCCGCCCACGGGGACAGGGGCCAATCAGCCCCAGCATTTT.

The V and J genes are TRBV20-1 and TRBJ2-2; the D is unclear. The germline V and J ends were trimmed by 3 bases and 4 bases, with 9 bases remaining between them. CDR3 length equals 13 residues. Germline V CDR1 and CDR2: DFQATT, SNEGSKA (reference sequence). The CDR3 DNA follows: TGCAGTGCTAGTGGGTGGGGCACCGGGGAGCTGTTTTTT. This encodes CSASGWGTGELFF.

V is TRBV7-8 and J is TRBJ2-3, with a weak D call TRBD1 (5 bases). The CDR3 loop spans 13 amino acids. V lost 3 bases and J 6 bases, leaving 10 bases between the germline ends. Germline V gene data show CDR1 as SGHVS and CDR2 as FQNEAQ. CDR3 sequence reads: CASSFGAKDTQYF. The CDR3 DNA reads TGTGCCAGCAGCTTTGGGGCAAAGGATACGCAGTATTTT. The entire variable domain, with the rest obtained from reference TRBV7-8 and TRBJ2-3, is as follows: GAGVSQSPRYKVAKRGQDVALRCDPISGHVSLFWYQQALGQGPEFLTYFQNEAQLDKSGLPSDRFFAERPEGSVSTLKIQRTQQEDSAVYLCASSFGAKDTQYFGPGTRLTVL.

This clonotype has only a few counts. V and J are TRBV6-2 or TRBV6-3 and TRBJ1-2; D is undetermined. The CDR3 has 14 residues. Deletions cut 6 bases from V and 8 bases from J, with 19 bases between. Germline V gene data show CDR1 as MNHEY and CDR2 as SVGEGT. The CDR3 sequence: CASSSRRLRVGYTF. The DNA for the CDR3 is TGTGCCAGCAGCAGTAGACGACTCCGCGTAGGCTACACCTTC.

This clonotype was observed at least ten times. The chain recombines TRBV5-1 with TRBJ2-4; possibly TRBD1 or TRBD2 for D (6 bases each). Germline CDR1 is SGHRS and CDR2 is YFSETQ. The V and J ends lost 4 bases and 0 bases respectively, with 20 bases between them. The CDR3 is 18 residues long. The CDR3 bases are TGCGCCAGCAGCATATTAGCTTTCGGGGGCCTAGCCAAAAACATTCAGTACTTC. Encoded protein: CASSILAFGGLAKNIQYF.